Here is one T cell receptor beta chain with its context. This clonotype appeared many times. What antigen it recognizes has not been identified. No quality values exist for individual bases; no much larger clone is one base distant. Library preparation employed 5' RACE. Instrument on record: NextSeq 500. To correct for sequencing error and PCR bias, the TCR library protocol tagged individual cDNA molecules with unique molecular identifiers. Sequencing covered both TCR alpha and beta chains, and within each sample the abundances of alpha and beta sequences were tightly co-correlated. Concerning the study's data processing: V gene, J gene and CDR3 annotation of TCR sequences was performed with Decombinator V4. TCRs were defined as expanded if a significant change between any two time points was detected under a Poisson model with p below 0.0001. TCR abundances were normalised to the total number of TCRs sequenced per sample and were expressed as counts per million. VDJdb, accessed 1 November 2021, was searched for CMV, EBV and SARS-CoV-2 annotated TCRs, excluding TCRs annotated for multiple antigens. TCRdb reprocessing: public reads trimmed at Q25 with fastp, clones called with MiXCR, in-frame beta chains kept. Rows matching on CDR3 protein sequence are summarized as one entry with the most common DNA and genes. The V and J calls shown here were made by TCRdb, not taken from the authors' results. The sample contains 27,000 or so distinct CDR3 sequences, roughly 4.3% of them found a single time. In total, the top ten clones hold over 10% of the sample.

The sample comes from a study of early T cells in non-severe SARS-CoV-2 infection (dated by TCRdb to about 2021). Describing the broader study: TCR sequencing used bulk RNA from unsorted whole blood, so alpha and beta chains could not be paired. Paper-wide results and their limitations: Matching against VDJdb was skewed toward anti-spike CD8 responses, likely underestimated virus-specific expansions, and missed private and CD4 specificities.

A case-control design nested within a healthcare worker cohort in London, UK, was used, with weekly nasopharyngeal swab PCR tests and blood sampling performed. Healthcare workers were enrolled in the week of the UK lockdown, from 23 to 31 March 2020, and were followed every week for up to roughly 15 weeks. This TCR derives from an adult who was a healthcare worker with PCR-confirmed SARS-CoV-2 infection or an uninfected control (not recorded which). The sample was whole blood.

The encoded CDR3 is CASSLVTAGSYNEQFF. In nucleotide form, the sequence is TGCGCCAGCAGCTTGGTTACGGCGGGATCCTACAATGAGCAGTTCTTC. The chain employs TRBV5-1 and TRBJ2-1; the D gene is perhaps TRBD2, on 6 matching bases. V was cut back by 0 bases and J by 1 base, leaving a gap of 11 bases between them. Taken from cysteine to phenylalanine, the CDR3 has 16 residues. Of all the DNA, just the CDR3 is kept, 48 bases in frame from base 1. Looking up the germline V gene yields CDR1 SGHRS and CDR2 YFSETQ.